The 21 T cell receptor beta chains below all came from one sample that was sequenced in a study of OX40 agonist ivuxolimab in advanced cancers. Method: immunoSEQ multiplex PCR; TCRdb's copy keeps in-frame clones and lacks some. The table records 100,000 or so clones, about 96% of them present only once. Material: CD4+ or CD8+ T cells sorted from blood, obtained in a trial of the OX40 agonist ivuxolimab. Every receptor here comes from an adult with an advanced solid tumor such as melanoma, head and neck, liver or kidney cancer.

The V call is TRBV7-9, the J call TRBJ1-1; D perhaps matches TRBD1 (5 bases). This CDR3 has 15 amino acids. The ends were cut back, 6 bases at V and 2 bases at J, with 16 bases in the middle. Germline-derived CDR1 and CDR2 are SEHNR and FQNEAQ (reference sequence). The CDR3: CASSPQRGYNTEAFF. CDR3 nucleotide sequence: TGTGCCAGCAGTCCCCAGAGGGGATACAACACTGAAGCTTTCTTT.

The J gene is TRBJ2-5, the V gene TRBV7-7; D not certain. The germline V and J ends were trimmed by 1 base and 2 bases, with 8 bases remaining between them. This CDR3 contains 14 residues. Germline loops: CDR1 SSHAT, CDR2 FNYEAQ (reference sequence). CDR3 region: CASSLELIQETQYF. CDR3 DNA: TGTGCCAGCAGCTTAGAATTGATTCAAGAGACCCAGTACTTC.

This rearrangement joins TRBV7-8 to TRBJ2-7, with TRBD1 as a possible D gene (5 bases). Trimming took 1 base from V and 2 from J, leaving 15 bases between them. Germline loops: CDR1 SGHVS, CDR2 FQNEAQ. This CDR3 region has 16 residues. The CDR3 loop is CASSLVLGVPPYEQYF. DNA of the CDR3: TGTGCCAGCAGCTTAGTGTTAGGGGTCCCCCCCTACGAGCAGTACTTC.

This chain links TRBV4-2 with TRBJ2-7, with 8 bases fitting TRBD1. This CDR3 contains 12 residues. CDR1 and CDR2 (germline): LGHNA, YNFKEQ. Trimming at V came to 3 bases and at J to 5 bases, leaving 0 bases not matched to a gene. The CDR3 reads CASSQDRDEQYF. The DNA for the CDR3 is TGTGCCAGCAGCCAGGACAGGGACGAGCAGTACTTC.

This chain links TRBV4-1 with TRBJ2-1; no reliable D call. This CDR3 has 18 residues. The V and J ends lost 1 base and 1 base respectively, with 17 bases between them. The germline CDR1 and CDR2 sequences are MGHRA and YSYEKL. The CDR3 spells CASSQGVLPWRSYNEQFF. DNA of the CDR3: TGCGCCAGCAGCCAAGGAGTCCTCCCGTGGCGTTCCTACAATGAGCAGTTCTTC.

The chain is built from TRBV9 and TRBJ2-3, with a tentative D call TRBD2 (6 bases). Germline V lookup: CDR1 SGDLS, CDR2 YYNGEE. The CDR3 is 16 residues long. V lost 0 bases and J 1 base, leaving 12 bases between the germline ends. For the CDR3, the DNA is TGTGCCAGCAGCGTAGAAGCTAGCGCCCGCACAGATACGCAGTATTTT. The encoded protein is CASSVEASARTDTQYF.

The chain recombines TRBV28 with TRBJ2-1, with 7 bases identical to TRBD1. The CDR3 extends over 14 amino acids. Trimming removed 9 bases from V and 3 bases from J; junction bases left unmatched: 8. Per germline, CDR1 MDHEN and CDR2 SYDVKM. The CDR3 sequence is CASLSGTVYNEQFF. The CDR3 region has the DNA TGTGCCAGTCTCTCCGGGACAGTCTACAATGAGCAGTTCTTC. The whole variable domain, filled in from reference TRBV28 and TRBJ2-1, reads DVKVTQSSRYLVKRTGEKVFLECVQDMDHENMFWYRQDPGLGLRLIYFSYDVKMKEKGDIPEGYSVSREKKERFSLILESASTNQTSMYLCASLSGTVYNEQFFGPGTRLTVL.

The chain joins TRBV6-1 to TRBJ1-1; 7 nucleotides agree with TRBD1. The germline gives CDR1 MNHNS, CDR2 SASEGT. Losses at the gene ends were 3 bases for V and 6 bases for J; bases not matched to a gene: 4. The CDR3 spans 13 residues. In DNA, the CDR3 is TGTGCCAGCAGTGACAGGGGGTACGCTGAAGCTTTCTTT. Amino acid sequence: CASSDRGYAEAFF.

This clone was seen a handful of times. J is TRBJ1-4 and V is TRBV4-3; D is ambiguous. The CDR3 totals 11 residues. V gave up 2 bases and J gave up 10 bases, with 5 bases separating them. The germline CDR1 and CDR2 sequences are LGHNA and YSLEER. The CDR3 here is CASSQRGKLFF. DNA of the CDR3: TGCGCCAGCAGCCAACGTGGAAAACTGTTTTTT.

This sequence joins TRBV27 and TRBJ2-7; maybe TRBD1 (6 bases). Trimming left V 5 bases short and J 5 bases short, with 7 bases between. Germline V gene lookup returns CDR1 MNHEY and CDR2 SMNVEV (reference sequence). The CDR3 has 11 amino acids. The CDR3 nucleotides are TGTGCCAGCAGTCAGGGGAACGAGCAGTACTTC. Its protein product is CASSQGNEQYF.

The V gene is TRBV27, the J gene TRBJ2-7; D tentatively fits TRBD1 or TRBD2 (5 bases each). Germline assignment: CDR1 MNHEY and CDR2 SMNVEV (reference sequence). Trimming left V 7 bases short and J 3 bases short, with 16 bases between. This CDR3 spans 14 amino acids. The CDR3 nucleotides read TGTGCCAGCATGCCGGGACCCCCTAGCTACGAGCAGTACTTC. Amino acids: CASMPGPPSYEQYF.

The chain links TRBV5-6 to TRBJ1-1; 11 bases line up with TRBD1. This CDR3 is 14 amino acids long. V was clipped by 4 bases and J by 4 bases; unmatched bases: 3. From germline, CDR1 is SGHDT and CDR2 YYEEEE. The CDR3 reads CASSGDRGFTEAFF. The DNA of the CDR3 is TGTGCCAGCAGCGGGGACAGGGGGTTCACTGAAGCTTTCTTT.

The chain combines TRBV4-1 with TRBJ2-1; maybe TRBD2 (6 bases). Germline CDR1 reads MGHRA; CDR2 reads YSYEKL. The CDR3 is made up of 13 amino acids. The germline V and J ends were trimmed by 0 bases and 14 bases, with 14 bases remaining between them. The CDR3 nucleotides are TGCGCCAGCAGCCAAGATTCTGGAGGGATTGAGTTCTTC. This codes for CASSQDSGGIEFF.

The chain uses TRBV29-1 and TRBJ1-1; tentatively, D is TRBD1 (5 bases). Trimming removed 7 bases at V and 6 bases at J, with 9 bases between. The CDR3 spans 10 residues. Germline V CDR1 and CDR2: SQVTM, ANQGSEA. This chain's CDR3 is CSAGGSEAFF. CDR3 in DNA: TGCAGCGCGGGGGGTTCTGAAGCTTTCTTT.

The rearrangement uses TRBV5-1 and TRBJ2-7; 7 bases are a match to TRBD1. J gave up 3 bases and V 4 bases, and 13 bases lay outside the gene matches. Germline CDR1 SGHRS, CDR2 YFSETQ. This CDR3 has 16 amino acids. The CDR3 sequence: CASSLIGTEGVYEQYF. The DNA for the CDR3 is TGCGCCAGCAGCCTGATAGGGACAGAAGGAGTCTACGAGCAGTACTTC. Using reference TRBV5-1 and TRBJ2-7 for the parts outside the CDR3, the full variable domain is KAGVTQTPRYLIKTRGQQVTLSCSPISGHRSVSWYQQTPGQGLQFLFEYFSETQRNKGNFPGRFSGRQFSNSRSEMNVSTLELGDSALYLCASSLIGTEGVYEQYFGPGTRLTVT.

The chain carries TRBV28 and TRBJ2-7, with 8 positions matching TRBD1. CDR3 length: 14 amino acids. Germline assignment: CDR1 MDHEN and CDR2 SYDVKM. Trimming at V came to 4 bases and at J to 4 bases, leaving 6 bases not matched to a gene. The CDR3 bases are TGTGCCAGCAGTTCCCAGGGGGCTATGTACGAGCAGTACTTC. It yields the protein CASSSQGAMYEQYF.

The chain recombines TRBV10-3 with TRBJ2-1; TRBD2 aligns across 7 bases. J lost 9 bases, V lost 2 bases, and 10 bases had no gene match. The germline V gene has CDR1 ENHRY and CDR2 SYGVKD. The CDR3 is 15 amino acids. CDR3 sequence reads: CAISEPTGGHGEQFF. CDR3 nucleotides: TGTGCCATCAGTGAGCCTACGGGGGGTCACGGTGAGCAGTTCTTC.

This chain joins TRBV19 and TRBJ2-2, with 10 bases aligning to TRBD2. Germline-derived CDR1 and CDR2 are LNHDA and SQIVND (reference sequence). This CDR3 spans 19 amino acids. Trimming cost V 1 base and J 5 bases; bases outside gene matches: 13. The CDR3 loop reads CASSIGAERGGRETGELFF. CDR3 nucleotide sequence: TGTGCCAGTAGTATAGGAGCTGAGCGGGGGGGCCGAGAGACCGGGGAGCTGTTTTTT.

The rearrangement joins TRBV6-1 to TRBJ1-4; weak D call: TRBD1 (6 bases). Trimming shortened V by 0 bases and J by 6 bases, and 11 bases separated the two germline ends. Germline V gives CDR1 MNHNS, CDR2 SASEGT. The CDR3 contains 15 residues. This CDR3 reads CASSEALAGDEKLFF. The CDR3 DNA reads as TGTGCCAGCAGTGAAGCGTTGGCAGGGGATGAAAAACTGTTTTTT.

The chain is built from TRBV4-2 and TRBJ1-2; 7 bases line up with TRBD1. CDR3 length: 16 residues. Germline assignment: CDR1 LGHNA and CDR2 YNFKEQ. Losses at the gene ends were 5 bases for V and 7 bases for J; bases not matched to a gene: 16. The CDR3 DNA sequence: TGTGCCAGCAGCAGCTCCCACAGGGGAAAGGGGATTGGCTACACCTTC. Protein sequence: CASSSSHRGKGIGYTF.

J is TRBJ1-1 and V is TRBV29-1; 8 nucleotides line up with TRBD1. CDR3 length: 13 residues. Germline V lookup: CDR1 SQVTM, CDR2 ANQGSEA. Unmatched junction bases numbered 4, after V lost 6 bases and J lost 1 base. In DNA, the CDR3 is TGCAGCGTCGCAGGACAGGGGAACACTGAAGCTTTCTTT. Its translation is CSVAGQGNTEAFF.